This section outlines one T cell receptor (beta chain) sequence together with its context. Amplified regions were TCR beta CDR3 sequences from RNA transcripts. Primed by the HTBI set, a first-round RT-PCR was run on the TCR CDR3. TCRdb re-called the multiplex PCR reads with MiXCR, one entry per CDR3 protein. Of 550,000 to 600,000 distinct CDR3 sequences in the sample, around 45% were seen once. This CDR3 has 12 residues. Trimming removed 6 bases at V and 5 bases at J, with 10 bases between. Germline V gene lookup returns CDR1 SNHLY and CDR2 FYNNEI. This record belongs to a study of T cells in Graves' hyperthyroidism and ophthalmopathy.

The chain recombines TRBV2 with TRBJ2-5; D unclear. This clonotype originated in an adult woman with Graves' disease, either hyperthyroidism or ophthalmopathy (not recorded which). Sequenced sample: peripheral blood or thyroid tissue (not recorded which). The CDR3 protein is CASSADGETQYF. The CDR3 DNA reads TGTGCCAGCAGCGCGGACGGTGAGACCCAGTACTTC.